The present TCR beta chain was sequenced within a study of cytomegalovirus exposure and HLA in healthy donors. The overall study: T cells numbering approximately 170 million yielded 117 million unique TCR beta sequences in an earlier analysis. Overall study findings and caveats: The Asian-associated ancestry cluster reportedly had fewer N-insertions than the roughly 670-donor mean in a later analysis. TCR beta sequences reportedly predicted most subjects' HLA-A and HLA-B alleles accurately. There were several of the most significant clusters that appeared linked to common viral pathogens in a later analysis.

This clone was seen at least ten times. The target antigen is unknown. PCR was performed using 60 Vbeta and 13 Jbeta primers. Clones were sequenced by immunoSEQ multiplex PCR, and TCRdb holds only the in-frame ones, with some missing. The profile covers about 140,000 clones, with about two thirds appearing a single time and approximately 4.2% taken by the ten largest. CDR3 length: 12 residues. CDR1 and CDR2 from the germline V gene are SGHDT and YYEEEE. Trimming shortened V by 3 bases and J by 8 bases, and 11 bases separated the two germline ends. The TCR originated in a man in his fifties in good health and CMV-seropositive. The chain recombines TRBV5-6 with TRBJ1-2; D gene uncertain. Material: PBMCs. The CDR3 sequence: CASSSGMGGYTF. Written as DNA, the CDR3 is TGTGCCAGCAGCTCGGGGATGGGCGGCTACACCTTC.